This entry features one T cell receptor beta chain sequence. Its cognate antigen is unknown. PCR employed 60 Vbeta and 13 Jbeta primers. Clones were sequenced by immunoSEQ multiplex PCR, and TCRdb holds only the in-frame ones, with some missing. The top ten hold less than 6% of the sample, which has 91,000 or so clones, over 75% seen once. In nominal health when sampled, donors likely had unrecorded immune exposures nonetheless. CDR1 is LNHDA, CDR2 SQIVND, per germline (reference sequence). The CDR3 covers 17 residues. Trimming at V came to 3 bases and at J to 0 bases, leaving 7 bases not matched to a gene. The record originates from a study of cytomegalovirus exposure and HLA in healthy donors. Study outcomes and limitations: Most TCRs appeared rarely, but some public TCRs recurred in many donors.

The receptor was derived from a man in his thirties or forties in good health and CMV-seropositive. The chain links TRBV19 to TRBJ2-4, with 8 bases lining up with TRBD2. Sample: PBMCs. The CDR3 DNA reads TGTGCCAGTAGTATGTCCAGCGGGGGCCTAGCCAAAAACATTCAGTACTTC. It is translated as CASSMSSGGLAKNIQYF.